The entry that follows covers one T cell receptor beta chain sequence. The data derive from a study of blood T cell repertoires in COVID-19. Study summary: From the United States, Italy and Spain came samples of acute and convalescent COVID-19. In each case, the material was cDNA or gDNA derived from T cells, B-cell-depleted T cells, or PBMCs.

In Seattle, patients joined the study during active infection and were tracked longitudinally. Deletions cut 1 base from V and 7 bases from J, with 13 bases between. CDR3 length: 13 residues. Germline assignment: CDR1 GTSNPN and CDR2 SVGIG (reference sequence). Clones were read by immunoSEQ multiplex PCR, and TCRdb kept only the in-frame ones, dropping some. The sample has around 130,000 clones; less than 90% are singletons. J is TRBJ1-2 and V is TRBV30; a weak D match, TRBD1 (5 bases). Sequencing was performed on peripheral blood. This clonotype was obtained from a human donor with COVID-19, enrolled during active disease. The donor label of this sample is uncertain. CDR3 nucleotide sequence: TGTGCCTGGAGTGCGGGGGGGTTTAGTGGCTACACCTTC. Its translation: CAWSAGGFSGYTF.